Below are 7 T cell receptor beta chains sequenced from a single sample in a study of T-cell memory formation after mild COVID-19. A single record per CDR3 protein comes from TCRdb applying MiXCR to the 5' RACE reads. The sample holds hundreds of thousands of distinct CDR3 sequences, about 22% seen once. Material for sequencing was PBMCs or a T cell subset sorted from them (not recorded which). All receptors come from an adult woman who had mild COVID-19 (a few samples of this study predate the infection). Cell type and time point are not known.

The V and J genes are TRBV20-1 and TRBJ1-2; D is ambiguous. The V and J ends lost 7 bases and 4 bases respectively, with 10 bases between them. CDR1 and CDR2 from the germline V gene are DFQATT and SNEGSKA (reference sequence). The CDR3 runs 11 residues. CDR3 bases: TGCAGTGGCCGGGAAACCTATGGCTACACCTTC. This encodes CSGRETYGYTF.

The chain uses TRBV2 and TRBJ2-3; 8 positions match TRBD2. J lost 5 bases, V lost 4 bases, and 8 bases had no gene match. CDR1 is SNHLY and CDR2 is FYNNEI in the germline V gene. CDR3 length: 15 amino acids. Here the CDR3 reads CASSVGLAGIDTQYF. The CDR3 bases are TGTGCCAGCAGTGTCGGTCTAGCGGGTATAGATACGCAGTATTTT.

This clonotype was counted between two and nine times. The rearrangement links TRBV18 to TRBJ2-2; D possibly corresponds to TRBD2 (11 bases). Between the trimmed V and J ends, which lost 1 base and 0 bases, there was a span of 21 bases. This CDR3 comprises 20 residues. CDR1 and CDR2 from the germline V gene are KGHSH and LQKENI. The CDR3 sequence is CASSPRRTGGLAANTGELFF. As DNA, the CDR3 is TGTGCCAGCTCACCACGGCGGACAGGGGGACTAGCGGCGAACACCGGGGAGCTGTTTTTT.

The chain couples TRBV5-4 to TRBJ2-5; no clear D gene. Trimming removed 5 bases from V and 5 bases from J, with 16 bases in between. CDR1 SGHNT and CDR2 YYREEE come from the germline V gene (reference sequence). The CDR3 has 14 amino acids. The CDR3 region is CASSPPGSVETQYF. The CDR3 DNA is TGTGCCAGCAGTCCCCCGGGTTCGGTGGAGACCCAGTACTTC.

The CDR3 DNA follows: TGTGCCAGCAGCTTGGGATTGGGACAGCTAAACACTGAAGCTTTCTTT. Protein: CASSLGLGQLNTEAFF. The V and J genes are TRBV11-2 and TRBJ1-1; 7 bases align to TRBD1. Germline V CDR1 and CDR2: SGHAT, FQNNGV. CDR3 length equals 16 residues. J was trimmed by 2 bases and V by 3 bases; bases with no gene match: 9.

This chain joins TRBV24-1 and TRBJ1-2; 8 nucleotides agree with TRBD1. V was pared by 1 base and J by 6 bases, with 6 bases of the junction left unmatched. Germline CDR1 reads KGHDR; CDR2 reads SFDVKD. CDR3 length equals 15 residues. The CDR3 bases are TGTGCCACCAGTGATTTCCCGGACAGGGCGGATGGCTACACCTTC. Translated: CATSDFPDRADGYTF.

This clonotype turned up a few times. The DNA for the CDR3 is TGTGCCAGCAGCCAAGGTATCCAAGGGACAGGGTCGATTAGACCCACAGATACGCAGTATTTT. Encoded protein: CASSQGIQGTGSIRPTDTQYF. The chain carries TRBV4-2 and TRBJ2-3; 9 positions match TRBD1. The junction had 19 bases not matched to a gene; V was cut back by 1 base and J by 2 bases. This CDR3 comprises 21 residues. Germline CDR1 is LGHNA and CDR2 is YNFKEQ.